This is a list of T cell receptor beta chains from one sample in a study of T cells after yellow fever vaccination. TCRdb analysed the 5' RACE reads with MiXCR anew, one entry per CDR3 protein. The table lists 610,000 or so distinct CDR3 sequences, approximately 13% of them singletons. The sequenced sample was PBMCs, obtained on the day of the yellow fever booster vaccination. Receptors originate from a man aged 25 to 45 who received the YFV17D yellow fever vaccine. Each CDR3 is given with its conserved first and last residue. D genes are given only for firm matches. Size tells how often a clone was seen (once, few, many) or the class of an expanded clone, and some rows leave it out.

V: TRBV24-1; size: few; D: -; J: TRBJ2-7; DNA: TGTGCCACCACAGCGGACAGGCGGGGTGGCTCCTACGAGCAGTACTTC; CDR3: CATTADRRGGSYEQYF
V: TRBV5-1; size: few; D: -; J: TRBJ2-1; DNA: TGCGCCAGCAGCTTGTATTCTGGACTCGACAATGAGCAGTTCTTC; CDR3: CASSLYSGLDNEQFF
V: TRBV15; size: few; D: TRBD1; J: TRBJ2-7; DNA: TGTGCCACCAGCAGAGATATTGGGACAGGGTCCTACGAGCAGTACTTC; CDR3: CATSRDIGTGSYEQYF
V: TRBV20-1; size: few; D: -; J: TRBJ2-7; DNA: TGCAGTGCCCGAGGTCGTGGCGAGCAGTACTTC; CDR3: CSARGRGEQYF
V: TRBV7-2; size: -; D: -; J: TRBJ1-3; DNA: TGTGCCAGCAGCTCGAAGCGGGGCCGCTCTGGAAACACCATATATTTT; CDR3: CASSSKRGRSGNTIYF
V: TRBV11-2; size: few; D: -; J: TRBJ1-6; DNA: TGTGCCAGCAGCTTAGTTGGGGGACGAGGTTCACCCCTCCACTTT; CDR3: CASSLVGGRGSPLHF
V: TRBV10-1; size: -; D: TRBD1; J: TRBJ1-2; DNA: TGCGCCGACAACCCTCCGGGACAGGCGGACTATGGCTACACCTTC; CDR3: CADNPPGQADYGYTF
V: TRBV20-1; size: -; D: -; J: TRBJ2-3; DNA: TGCAGTGCGAAACCTAGCAGGATAGATACGCAGTATTTT; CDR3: CSAKPSRIDTQYF
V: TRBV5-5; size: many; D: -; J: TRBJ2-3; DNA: TGTGCCAGCACCGCTTGGGGCAGGGCGCAGGATACGCAGTATTTT; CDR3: CASTAWGRAQDTQYF
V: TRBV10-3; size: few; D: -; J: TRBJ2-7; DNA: TGTGCCATCAGGACGGGGCTGTTGGGGGAGCAGTACTTC; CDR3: CAIRTGLLGEQYF
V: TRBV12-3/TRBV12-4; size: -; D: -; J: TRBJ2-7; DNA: TGTGCCAGCAGCTCTGACAGAACAAAGCAGTACTTC; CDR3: CASSSDRTKQYF
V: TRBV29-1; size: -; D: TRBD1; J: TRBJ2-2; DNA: TGCAGCGTTGTAAGCCCAGGGGGCGTCGCCGGGGAGCTGTTTTTT; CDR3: CSVVSPGGVAGELFF
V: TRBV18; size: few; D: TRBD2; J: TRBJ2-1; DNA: TGTGCCAGCTCACCACAAGCGGGAGTTCACCATGAGCAGTTCTTC; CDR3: CASSPQAGVHHEQFF
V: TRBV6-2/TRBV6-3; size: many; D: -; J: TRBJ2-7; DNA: TGTGCCAGCAGCCGACCCGGCGGCGAGCAGTACTTC; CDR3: CASSRPGGEQYF
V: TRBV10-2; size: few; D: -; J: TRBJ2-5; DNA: TGCGCCAGCAGTGAGTACGGAGGGGTCTTAGAGACCCAGTACTTC; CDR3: CASSEYGGVLETQYF
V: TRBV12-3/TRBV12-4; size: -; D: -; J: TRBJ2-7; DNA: TGTGCCAGCAGTGACCGGGGTAATTACGAGCAGTACTTC; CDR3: CASSDRGNYEQYF
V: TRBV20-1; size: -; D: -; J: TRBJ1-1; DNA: TGCTGTGCTAGAGATGGGGGGGCAACCGACTCAAGGAACACTGAAGCTTTCTTT; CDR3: CCARDGGATDSRNTEAFF
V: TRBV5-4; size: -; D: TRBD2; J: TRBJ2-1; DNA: TGTGCCAGCAGCTTGACGGTACTAGCGGGAGACTATGAGCAGTTCTTC; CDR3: CASSLTVLAGDYEQFF
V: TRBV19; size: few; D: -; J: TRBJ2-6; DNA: TGTGCCAGTAGTATAGATCCCAGACAGCTCTCTGGGGCCAACGTCCTGACTTTC; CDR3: CASSIDPRQLSGANVLTF
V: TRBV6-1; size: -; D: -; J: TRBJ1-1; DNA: TGTGCCAGCATTGGACAGTTGAACACTGAAGCTTTCTTT; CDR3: CASIGQLNTEAFF
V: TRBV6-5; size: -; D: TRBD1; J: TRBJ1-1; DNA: TGTGCCAGCAGTTACGAGGGGGCCACTGAAGCTTTCTTT; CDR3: CASSYEGATEAFF
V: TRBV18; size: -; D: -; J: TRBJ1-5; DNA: TGTGCCAGCTCACCTGCTAACAGCAATCAGCCCCAGCATTTT; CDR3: CASSPANSNQPQHF
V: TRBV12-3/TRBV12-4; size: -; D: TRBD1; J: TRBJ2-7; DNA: TGTGCCACTCCACCGGACAGGAAGTCCTACGAGCAGTACTTC; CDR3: CATPPDRKSYEQYF
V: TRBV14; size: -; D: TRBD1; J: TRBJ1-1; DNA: TGTGCCAGCAGCCCTGACAGGGGGAATATTGACGCTGAAGCTTTCTTT; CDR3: CASSPDRGNIDAEAFF
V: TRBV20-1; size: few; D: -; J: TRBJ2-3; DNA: TGCAGTGCTGAGGACCCGGGGACAGATACGCAGTATTTT; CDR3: CSAEDPGTDTQYF
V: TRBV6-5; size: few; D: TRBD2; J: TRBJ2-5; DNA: TGTGCCAGCAGTTACTCGGGCGGGAGCCGTGAGACCCAGTACTTC; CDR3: CASSYSGGSRETQYF
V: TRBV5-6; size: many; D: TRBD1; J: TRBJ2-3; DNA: TGTGCCAGCAGCCTAACAGGGGAAACTACAGATACGCAGTATTTT; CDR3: CASSLTGETTDTQYF
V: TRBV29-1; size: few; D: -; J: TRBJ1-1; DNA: TGCAGCGGGGGTGACGGAGCCAACACTGAAGCTTTCTTT; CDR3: CSGGDGANTEAFF
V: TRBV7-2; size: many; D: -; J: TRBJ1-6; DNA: TGTGCCAGCAGCTTACAGGGAGGACGTTCACCCCTCCACTTT; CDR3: CASSLQGGRSPLHF
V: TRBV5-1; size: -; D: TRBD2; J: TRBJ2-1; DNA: TGCGCCAGCAGCTTGAGGACTAGCTGGTTTGAGCAGTTCTTC; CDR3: CASSLRTSWFEQFF
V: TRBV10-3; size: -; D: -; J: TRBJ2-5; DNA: TGTGCCATGGCGCCGAGATCAGGGATTCAAGAGACCCAGTACTTC; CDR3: CAMAPRSGIQETQYF
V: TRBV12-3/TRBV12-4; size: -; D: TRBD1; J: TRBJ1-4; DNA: TGTGCCAGCAGTTTAGGCCGGACAGGGTGGGCTAATGAAAAACTGTTTTTT; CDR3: CASSLGRTGWANEKLFF
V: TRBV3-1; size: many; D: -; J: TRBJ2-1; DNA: TGTGCCAGCCGAGGCGATGAGCAGTTCTTC; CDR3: CASRGDEQFF
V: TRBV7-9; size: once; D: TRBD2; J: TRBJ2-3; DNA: TGTGCCAGCAGCTTAGCCGGACTAGCGGGACCAGATACGCAGTATTTT; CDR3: CASSLAGLAGPDTQYF
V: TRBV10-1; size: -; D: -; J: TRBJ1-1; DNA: TGCGCCAGCAGTCCGACAGAAAACACTGAAGCTTTCTTT; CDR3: CASSPTENTEAFF
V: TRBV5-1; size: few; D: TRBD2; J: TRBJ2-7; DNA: TGCGCCAGCAGCTTGGTGGGAGGGCCTGTAACCTACGAGCAGTACTTC; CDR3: CASSLVGGPVTYEQYF
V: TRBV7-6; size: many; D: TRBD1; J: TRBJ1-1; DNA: TGTGCCAGCAGCATCGGTCCCGGGACAGGGGGGAACACTGAAGCTTTCTTT; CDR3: CASSIGPGTGGNTEAFF
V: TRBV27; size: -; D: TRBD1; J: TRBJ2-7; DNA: TGTGCCAGCAGGGAGGCGGACAGGTTCTACGAGCAGTACTTC; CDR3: CASREADRFYEQYF
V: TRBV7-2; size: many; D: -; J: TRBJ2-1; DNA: TGTGCCAGCAGTCCGGGGCAGGTCTTTGAGCAGTTCTTC; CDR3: CASSPGQVFEQFF
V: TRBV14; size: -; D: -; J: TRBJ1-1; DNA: TGTGCCAGCAGCCAGGCTTCGGGGAGGGTGAACACTGAAGCTTTCTTT; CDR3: CASSQASGRVNTEAFF
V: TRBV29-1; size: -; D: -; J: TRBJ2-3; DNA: TGCAGCGTTGAAGATCAGGGACTCTCTCCCCGCACAGATACGCAGTATTTT; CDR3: CSVEDQGLSPRTDTQYF
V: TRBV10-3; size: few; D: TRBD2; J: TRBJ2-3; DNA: TGTGCCATCAGAGACTTCAGCGGGAGTTTCACAGATACGCAGTATTTT; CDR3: CAIRDFSGSFTDTQYF
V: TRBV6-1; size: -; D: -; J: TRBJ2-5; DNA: TGTGCCAGCAGGGATAGCGCCAGGGAGACCCAGTACTTC; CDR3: CASRDSARETQYF
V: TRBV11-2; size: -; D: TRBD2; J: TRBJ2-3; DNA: TGTGCCAGCAGTCCACAACCGGGACTAGCGGGAGGCCCAGATACGCAGTATTTT; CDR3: CASSPQPGLAGGPDTQYF
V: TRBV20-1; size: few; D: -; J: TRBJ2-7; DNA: TGCAGTGCTCATTTCGCCTCGGGAGCCTACGAGCAGTACTTC; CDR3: CSAHFASGAYEQYF
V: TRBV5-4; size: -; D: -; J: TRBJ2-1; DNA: TGTGCCAGCAGCCCGACCGGAGTACGGGAGCAGTTCTTC; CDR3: CASSPTGVREQFF
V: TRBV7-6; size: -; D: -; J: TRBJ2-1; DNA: TGTGCCAGCAGCCGAACACAGGGGACTGTGCCGGGAGATAACAATGAGCAGTTCTTC; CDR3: CASSRTQGTVPGDNNEQFF
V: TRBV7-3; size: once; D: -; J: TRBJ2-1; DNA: TGTGCCAGCAGCTTGGACCGACCCAATGAGCAGTTCTTC; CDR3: CASSLDRPNEQFF
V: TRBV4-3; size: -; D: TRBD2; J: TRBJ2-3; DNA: TGCGCCAGCAGCCAAGATGTGGATAGCGGGAGCACAGATACGCAGTATTTT; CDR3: CASSQDVDSGSTDTQYF
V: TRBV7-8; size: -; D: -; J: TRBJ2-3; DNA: TGTGCCAGCAGCTTAGAAACTAACTGGATCGCCTCTAGCACAGATACGCAGTATTTT; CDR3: CASSLETNWIASSTDTQYF
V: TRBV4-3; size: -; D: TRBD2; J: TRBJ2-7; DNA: TGCGCCAGCAGCCTATATAGCGGGAGAGTCTACGAGCAGTACTTC; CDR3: CASSLYSGRVYEQYF
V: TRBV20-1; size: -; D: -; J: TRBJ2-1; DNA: TGCAGTGCTAGTAAGGTCAATGAGCAGTTCTTC; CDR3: CSASKVNEQFF
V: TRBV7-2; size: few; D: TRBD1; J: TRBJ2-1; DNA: TGTGCCAGCAGCTTAATAGGGCAGGGGGTCGGTGAGCAGTTCTTC; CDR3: CASSLIGQGVGEQFF
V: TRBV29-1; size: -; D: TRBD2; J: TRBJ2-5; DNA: TGCAGCGTTCAGCCGACTAGCGGGTCGGAGACCCAGTACTTC; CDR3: CSVQPTSGSETQYF
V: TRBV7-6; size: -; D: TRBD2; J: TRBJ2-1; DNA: TGTGCCACCTCAGCGGGAGGGCCCTACAATGAGCAGTTCTTC; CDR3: CATSAGGPYNEQFF